This passage covers 3 T cell receptor beta chains from one sample sequenced in a study of blood T cells in healthy people across ages. Primers used in a second PCR of about 6 to 11 cycles were a sample-barcoded 5' primer and a J-beta primer mix. TCRdb redid the calling of the 5' RACE reads with MiXCR, one entry per CDR3 protein. The sample comprises approximately 960,000 distinct CDR3 sequences, just under 30% of which are singletons, and roughly 10% rests with the top ten. These data also formed part of another study, on T cells of mothers and their children.

Sequenced: blood. Receptor source: a woman aged 35 to 49 in good health.

In this sample, this clonotype turned up many times. The chain carries TRBV11-2 and TRBJ2-7; 7 bases match TRBD1. Trimming took 6 bases from V and 4 from J; bases not matched to a gene: 6. The germline V gene encodes CDR1 SGHAT and CDR2 FQNNGV. The CDR3 has 13 amino acids. Here the CDR3 DNA reads TGTGCCAGCAGAAAAGGGGGCGGTTACGAGCAGTACTTC. Encoded protein: CASRKGGGYEQYF. Complete variable domain (other parts from reference TRBV11-2 and TRBJ2-7): EAGVAQSPRYKIIEKRQSVAFWCNPISGHATLYWYQQILGQGPKLLIQFQNNGVVDDSQLPKDRFSAERLKGVDSTLKIQPAKLEDSAVYLCASRKGGGYEQYFGPGTRLTVT.

A few counts support this clonotype. The V gene is TRBV28, the J gene TRBJ2-7; D call uncertain. The V end lost 5 bases, the J end lost 2 bases, and 22 bases lay between the germline ends. CDR1 is MDHEN and CDR2 is SYDVKM in the germline V gene. This CDR3 contains 17 residues. Here the CDR3 DNA reads TGTGCCAGCAGTCCGCCAATCGGTCTCCGCCTAGCCTACGAGCAGTACTTC. Protein sequence: CASSPPIGLRLAYEQYF.

Note on this clonotype: A much more abundant neighbour one base away suggests this may be a read error. The rearrangement links TRBV4-3 to TRBJ1-2; possible D gene TRBD1, 5 bases. The CDR3 sequence is 15 residues long. V shed 0 bases and J shed 4 bases, with 12 bases lying between them. Germline assignment: CDR1 LGHNA and CDR2 YSLEER. The CDR3 spells CASSQEGVPPYGYTF. CDR3 sequence (DNA): TGCGCCAGCAGCCAAGAGGGGGTACCTCCCTATGGCTACACCTTC.